A selection of T cell receptor beta chains follows, all from one sample in a study of shared clonotypes between healthy human individuals. Method: immunoSEQ multiplex PCR; TCRdb's copy keeps in-frame clones and lacks some. The sample yields 2 million to 3 million clones, 90% to 95% seen once. Sequenced: naive CD4+ T cells from PBMCs. The receptors come from a man aged 18 to 35 in good health. Some clones in this sample may be carry-over from other donors' samples. Both conserved end residues are part of each CDR3. Fields, in order: J gene, CDR3 length, V gene, CDR3 protein.

TRBJ1-2	13	TRBV2	CASSEQQNYGYTF
TRBJ1-3	15	TRBV28	CASSAGRIGGNTIYF
TRBJ2-2	16	TRBV10-3	CATRPGQGANTGELFF
TRBJ2-7	12	TRBV5-4	CASRRELGEQYF
NA	13	TRBV5-1	CASSRRDNYEQYF
TRBJ2-5	13	TRBV6-5	CASSSGKRETQYF
TRBJ2-3	14	TRBV5-1	CASREGHPADTQYF
TRBJ2-6	12	TRBV27	CASSSGANVLTF
TRBJ2-3	16	TRBV11-3	CASSLGLAGTTDTQYF
TRBJ2-7	13	TRBV15	CATSRPQGREQYF
TRBJ1-2	13	TRBV28	CASSLSRSGGYTF
TRBJ2-1	16	TRBV10-1	CASSQTSGRDYNEQFF
TRBJ2-3	15	TRBV29-1	CSARVGTMETDTQYF
TRBJ2-3	19	TRBV4-2	CASSQVGRLAGVSTDTQYF
TRBJ2-7	14	TRBV18	CASSPGRRTYEQYF
TRBJ1-2	11	TRBV20-1	CSVTSGYGYTF
TRBJ2-7	13	TRBV7-2	CASSLGVSYEQYF
TRBJ1-2	14	TRBV7-2	CASSPSYNDYGYTF
TRBJ2-1	14	TRBV6-5	CASSPGTAWNEQFF
TRBJ2-3	14	TRBV2	CASLSGRAPDTQYF
TRBJ2-7	12	TRBV10-3	CAISAADWRQYF
TRBJ2-1	15	TRBV9	CASSVGTGVWNEQFF
TRBJ2-7	13	TRBV2	CASKAGGVSEQYF
TRBJ2-1	16	TRBV5-1	CASSLLGLANDNEQFF
TRBJ1-1	16	TRBV28	CASSFHRGVMNTEAFF
TRBJ1-5	14	TRBV2	CASSRRDGGQPQHF
TRBJ1-4	15	TRBV6-5	CASSTGGGRGEKLFF
TRBJ2-1	14	TRBV25-1	CASRTGTTSNEQFF
TRBJ1-5	17	TRBV28	CASSLDPRVSGNQPQHF
TRBJ1-5	15	TRBV27	CASSFSLQSNQPQHF
TRBJ2-7	14	TRBV7-2	CASSHSGSPYEQYF
TRBJ2-1	14	TRBV29-1	CSVDMASGYNEQFF
TRBJ1-5	13	TRBV7-8	CASSLGQGQPQHF
TRBJ1-6	15	TRBV28	CASLLQDRPNSPLHF
TRBJ2-2	15	TRBV28	CASSSSKSYTGELFF
TRBJ2-3	16	TRBV5-1	CASSLGLAGTTDTQYF
TRBJ2-7	14	TRBV6-5	CASSARSPGVEQYF
TRBJ1-3	13	TRBV5-1	CASSPNMGYTIYF
TRBJ2-1	14	TRBV7-3	CASSPGRTGDEQFF
TRBJ2-1	14	TRBV29-1	CSVLAGVSYNEQFF